The T cell receptor beta chain described here comes from a study of beta chain features in type 1 diabetes. This CDR3 is 14 amino acids long. Per germline, CDR1 SNHLY and CDR2 FYNNEI. V was trimmed by 2 bases and J by 10 bases, leaving 15 bases between them. Expressed TCRB transcripts were sequenced because the entire RNA isolate underwent reverse transcription. Here immunoSEQ multiplex PCR was the method, and the copy in TCRdb shows in-frame clones only, minus some. Of 300,000 to 350,000 clones listed, under 8.5% are singletons. Purities over 95% were achieved in all sorted populations. The origin of this receptor is a woman under 30 in good health. V gene TRBV2 combines with J gene TRBJ1-5; D is undetermined. Sequenced input: central memory CD4+ T cells from blood. CDR3 protein: CASSESTSEYPQHF. The CDR3 DNA reads TGTGCCAGCAGTGAATCCACCAGTGAGTATCCCCAGCATTTT.